This T cell receptor (beta chain) was found in a study of blood T cell repertoires in COVID-19. This CDR3 has 12 amino acids. CDR1 is SQVTM, CDR2 ANQGSEA, per germline. The ends were cut back, 5 bases at V and 5 bases at J, with 12 bases in the middle. Assay used: immunoSEQ multiplex PCR; TCRdb lists only in-frame clones, some missing. The sample yields a few hundred thousand clones, approximately 90% seen once. The origin of this receptor is a woman between 45 and 60 years old who had recovered from COVID-19. The chain recombines TRBV29-1 with TRBJ1-1; D is unclear. The specimen sequenced was PBMCs or T cells enriched from blood (not recorded which). The CDR3 loop reads CSVLHRTTEAFF. The CDR3 bases are TGCAGCGTTTTACACAGAACAACTGAAGCTTTCTTT. The variable domain in full, with the rest retrieved from reference TRBV29-1 and TRBJ1-1, is SAVISQKPSRDICQRGTSLTIQCQVDSQVTMMFWYRQQPGQSLTLIATANQGSEATYESGFVIDKFPISRPNLTFSTLTVSNMSPEDSSIYLCSVLHRTTEAFFGQGTRLTVV.